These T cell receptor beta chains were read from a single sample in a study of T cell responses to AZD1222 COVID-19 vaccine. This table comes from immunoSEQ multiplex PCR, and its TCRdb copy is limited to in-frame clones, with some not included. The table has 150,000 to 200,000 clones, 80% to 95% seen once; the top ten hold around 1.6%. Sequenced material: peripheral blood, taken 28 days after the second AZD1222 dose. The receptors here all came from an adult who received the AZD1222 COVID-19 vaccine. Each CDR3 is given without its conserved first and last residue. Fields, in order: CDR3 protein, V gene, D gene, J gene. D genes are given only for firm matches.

CDR3 protein: ASSLRTGNGNQPQH
V gene: TRBV5-6
D gene: TRBD1
J gene: TRBJ1-5

CDR3 protein: AWSPRTGGKNGYGYT
V gene: TRBV30
D gene: TRBD1
J gene: TRBJ1-2

CDR3 protein: SVAGSPTEAF
V gene: TRBV29-1
D gene: -
J gene: TRBJ1-1

CDR3 protein: ASSQDRGHNSNQPQH
V gene: TRBV4-1
D gene: -
J gene: TRBJ1-5

CDR3 protein: ASSLVWGLAGDEQF
V gene: TRBV5-5
D gene: TRBD2
J gene: TRBJ2-1

CDR3 protein: ASSPRSAGGSTDTQY
V gene: TRBV18
D gene: TRBD2
J gene: TRBJ2-3

CDR3 protein: ASRGYGEYNEQF
V gene: TRBV5-8
D gene: -
J gene: TRBJ2-1

CDR3 protein: ASSPPQGRNGYT
V gene: TRBV18
D gene: TRBD1
J gene: TRBJ1-2

CDR3 protein: ASSQRDRGRSEAF
V gene: TRBV3-1/TRBV3-2
D gene: TRBD1
J gene: TRBJ1-1

CDR3 protein: ASSSIAGRAQETQY
V gene: TRBV5-5
D gene: TRBD2
J gene: TRBJ2-5

CDR3 protein: ASSLRPLGLLNEQF
V gene: TRBV7-9
D gene: -
J gene: TRBJ2-1

CDR3 protein: ASSLPGLAGLNEQF
V gene: TRBV7-9
D gene: TRBD2
J gene: TRBJ2-1

CDR3 protein: ASSIGRGTGNQPQH
V gene: TRBV19
D gene: -
J gene: TRBJ1-5

CDR3 protein: ASSLDRGGNQPQH
V gene: TRBV4-1
D gene: TRBD1
J gene: TRBJ1-5

CDR3 protein: ASSPDSLGFRNEQF
V gene: TRBV9
D gene: -
J gene: TRBJ2-1

CDR3 protein: ASSSQGQGKGYT
V gene: TRBV19
D gene: TRBD1
J gene: TRBJ1-2

CDR3 protein: ASSLDKLAQGSYEQY
V gene: TRBV7-2
D gene: -
J gene: TRBJ2-7

CDR3 protein: ASRVRSGTQY
V gene: TRBV18
D gene: -
J gene: TRBJ2-3

CDR3 protein: ASSLQVYQETQY
V gene: TRBV5-4
D gene: -
J gene: TRBJ2-5

CDR3 protein: ASSPLSRTEAF
V gene: TRBV12-3/TRBV12-4
D gene: -
J gene: TRBJ1-1

CDR3 protein: ASSQVGQLLVD
V gene: TRBV14
D gene: TRBD1
J gene: TRBJ1-2

CDR3 protein: ASSPGPVNTEAF
V gene: TRBV19
D gene: -
J gene: TRBJ1-1

CDR3 protein: ASSPSTTGHPYGYT
V gene: TRBV18
D gene: -
J gene: TRBJ1-2

CDR3 protein: ASSRDRASGNTIY
V gene: TRBV7-2
D gene: TRBD1
J gene: TRBJ1-3